Described below is a single TCR beta chain sequence and its context. The antigen it binds to is not known. No base quality information exists; no much larger clone differs at one position. The library was generated by the immunoSEQ multiplex PCR assay. For the multiplex PCR, a mixture combining 60 forward primers for TCR Vbeta segments and 13 reverse primers for TCR Jbeta segments was used. A multiplex PCR assay on genomic DNA amplified the CDR3 region of rearranged TCR beta genes. On the Illumina HiSeq System, the amplified TCR beta libraries were sequenced as 87-base-pair reads. Per the original workflow: A later analysis counted tens of millions of unique TCR beta chains across the 666 repertoires, and roughly 10 million of these chains were shared by at least two donors. To remove PCR and sequencing errors, raw reads were error-corrected and collapsed into unique sequences using a nearest-neighbor algorithm that merged closely related sequences. CDR3 sequences were aligned to IMGT reference sequences to assign V, D and J gene segments. Each retained sequence needed at least a six-nucleotide match to both a V gene segment and a J gene segment. Rearrangements were classified as productive when the CDR3 lacked stop codons and remained in frame with V and J, and all other rearrangements were classified as non-productive. Following IMGT convention, CDR3 was defined as the stretch from the second conserved V-encoded cysteine up to the conserved J-encoded phenylalanine. In an earlier analysis of approximately 500 of the donors, sequences lacking an unambiguous match to a single V gene segment were excluded. In an earlier analysis of almost 600 of the donors, a V segment was called functional when productive rearrangements were above 56.7%, and segregating when the standard deviation between donors exceeded 5%. A statistical classification framework was built for diagnosing cytomegalovirus status from the catalog of TCR beta chain sequences. In a later analysis, V and J genes were assigned by comparing TCR nucleotide sequences against IMGT/GENE-DB human TR gene sequences. In a later analysis, CDR3 sequences and most-parsimonious VDJ recombination scenarios were assigned using the TCRdist pipeline. In a later analysis, each TCR beta chain was defined by its CDR3 amino acid sequence together with its V-gene family, and reads without a unique V-gene family were excluded. In a later analysis, nearly 600 highly shared, low-generation-probability nucleotide sequences were removed to address suspected cross-contamination and a sequencing artifact. In a later analysis, a clonal expansion index for each public chain was calculated from normalized within-repertoire ranks of inferred template counts. Generation probabilities in a later analysis came from a VDJ recombination model fitted to out-of-frame rearrangements, and those results were checked against IGoR. A later analysis scored TCR-TCR, TCR-HLA and TCR-CMV co-occurrence with hypergeometric tests, applying a repertoire-size bias correction to TCR pairs. In a later analysis, false discovery rates were estimated by permuting HLA or CMV assignments 20 times. In a later analysis, co-occurring TCRs were grouped with DBSCAN, and TCRdist sequence similarity was added when clustering was performed within HLA-allele-positive subsets. Co-occurrence clustering excluded repertoires with fewer than 30,000 or more than 120,000 public chains, plus five with anomalous nucleotide sharing. In its TCRdb copy, this immuneACCESS table keeps in-frame sequences only and misses some clones. Where compared with another copy, unresolved V genes explain less than half of these, and the others have no known cause. V and J calls plus clone size are reproduced from that table; the DNA served to infer D and trimming. This sample comprises about 97,000 clones, about four fifths of them detected only once. Roughly 5.1% of the sample is held by the ten biggest clonotypes.

This entry is derived from a study of cytomegalovirus exposure and HLA in healthy donors (dated by TCRdb to the late 2010s). Looking at the study overall: An earlier analysis of fewer than 750 of the donors reported under 300 Gb of sequence data and 117 million unique TCR beta sequences obtained from approximately 180 million T cells. An early release covering roughly 640 HLA-typed donors comprised 250 to 350 gigabases of sequencing data and around 85 million unique TCR sequences. Of the 300 to 500 genotyped donors, 81% were placed in the genetic ancestry cluster associated with self-reported Caucasian donors. The aim of the study was to test whether cataloging public T cell receptors could identify signatures of past pathogen exposure. The study used immunosequencing to profile the T cell repertoires of 666 subjects and linked those repertoires to cytomegalovirus serostatus. In addition to the first cohort of 666 subjects, a separate validation cohort of 130 or so different subjects was used. The study combined high-throughput TCR immunosequencing, statistical association of individual TCRs with disease status, and machine learning to predict cytomegalovirus infection status. To study patterns of TCR occurrence, a later analysis re-analyzed previously published TCR beta repertoires from several hundred donors and added high-resolution HLA genotyping. In the later analysis, no new phenotypic data were used to find candidate immune exposures; instead, reliance was placed on TCR beta sequences and their occurrence across donors. An earlier analysis of 587 of the donors used high-throughput TCR beta sequencing to judge whether each TCR beta V gene segment behaved as functional or pseudogenic. Donor age, sex, ethnicity and CMV serostatus were collected together with the repertoire data. A later genetic analysis used genome-wide SNP genotypes for about 65% of the 666 donors, treating that subset as a discovery cohort. Every discovery cohort repertoire had been produced on one sequencing platform. Class I and class II HLA loci were covered by the typing at four-digit resolution. The number of typed donors differed by locus: 629-630 for A, B, C, DRB1 and DQB1; 522 for DQA1; roughly 600 for DPA1; and about 470 for DPB1. About 5 DR-DQ haplotypes were handled as single units for association and clustering, since linkage in the cohort was strong. Across approximately 420 genotyped donors of the cohort, an average of about 240,000 unique TCR beta nucleotide sequences per donor were sequenced, and roughly 20% of those sequences were non-productive. On the study overall, not on this receptor specifically: A later analysis associated about 16,000 TCR beta sequences with specific HLA alleles at a false discovery rate of 0.05. The classifier was reported to diagnose cytomegalovirus status with high specificity and sensitivity in both the original and validation cohorts. The sequencing pipeline was judged likely to have produced a cluster of highly shared sequence variants as a technical artifact. Roughly uniform sequencing depth across donors was assumed in presence/absence analyses, although this assumption may not hold. A later analysis found that TCR association rates varied across HLA loci, with DRB1 alleles showing the most associated TCRs and HLA-C alleles the fewest. Most CMV-associated TCR beta chains appeared to be HLA-restricted in a later analysis, and the HLA associations seemed to be driven largely by CMV exposure. Only TCR beta chains were sequenced in this cohort, and the absence of alpha or paired-chain data limited detectable features. A further reported finding was that TCR beta sequences accurately predicted the HLA-A and HLA-B alleles for most subjects in the first cohort. HLA typing was unavailable for some donors at each locus, so association tests used only the typed subset. A later genetic analysis associated a missense DCLRE1C variant with V-gene and J-gene trimming of TCR beta chains, and an independent cohort replicated the association. CMV serostatus was the only immune exposure information available for the cohort. Because counts were too low, more than 15 rarely observed V segments, including chromosome 9 orphons, were left out of the earlier analysis of a few hundred of the donors. In an earlier analysis of roughly 560 of the donors, most TCR beta V segments were observed in productive rearrangements about 87% or about 30% of the time, broadly matching IMGT annotations. A few of the identified cytomegalovirus-associated TCR beta chains were confirmed in vitro to be specific for cytomegalovirus antigens. In a later genetic analysis, fewer N-insertions in productive TCRs were reported among donors in an Asian-associated ancestry cluster than the approximately 670-donor mean. A total of fewer than 200 TCR beta chains were listed by the study as associated with cytomegalovirus. Linkage disequilibrium might explain the correlated functional status among segregating V segments, but an unknown experimental factor could not be excluded. In a later analysis, several top co-occurrence clusters were reported to appear linked to parvovirus B19, influenza, CMV and Epstein-Barr virus. In a later analysis, HLA-associated TCR beta chains were found to be more clonally expanded and to have lower generation probabilities than equally common non-associated chains. The authors suggested that the approach could potentially be generalized to other disease states and immunological phenotypes. While some public TCRs were present in many individuals, most TCR sequences turned up only very rarely across donors. When HLA alleles, especially DR and DQ, strongly co-occurred, attributing TCR associations to individual alleles was difficult.

In total, just over 650 healthy bone marrow donors made up the cohort. At the time of sampling, all cohort members were nominally healthy, though unrecorded immune exposures were likely present. The donor was CMV seropositive and was included in the group of some 290 seropositive cohort members. Every donor gave a peripheral blood sample, and the peripheral blood mononuclear cells from that sample were used for TCR beta sequencing. The Qiagen DNeasy Blood Extraction Kit was used to extract genomic DNA from the blood cell samples. The TCR sequence derives from a man aged 40-49 years in good health and CMV-seropositive. Sequenced sample: PBMCs.

The DNA sequence follows: TGTGCCAGCAGCCCCATGGGACAGATGAACACTGAAGCTTTCTTT. The translation is CASSPMGQMNTEAFF. The V and J segments used are TRBV7-6 and TRBJ1-1, and TRBD1 aligns with 7 junction nucleotides. Measured from the cysteine to the phenylalanine, the CDR3 is 15 residues long. CDR3 DNA only is kept here, 45 bases in frame from base 1. After removal of 5 bases from V and 0 bases from J, the junction retains 6 bases not matched to a gene. The germline V gene specifies SGHVS as CDR1 and FNYEAQ as CDR2.